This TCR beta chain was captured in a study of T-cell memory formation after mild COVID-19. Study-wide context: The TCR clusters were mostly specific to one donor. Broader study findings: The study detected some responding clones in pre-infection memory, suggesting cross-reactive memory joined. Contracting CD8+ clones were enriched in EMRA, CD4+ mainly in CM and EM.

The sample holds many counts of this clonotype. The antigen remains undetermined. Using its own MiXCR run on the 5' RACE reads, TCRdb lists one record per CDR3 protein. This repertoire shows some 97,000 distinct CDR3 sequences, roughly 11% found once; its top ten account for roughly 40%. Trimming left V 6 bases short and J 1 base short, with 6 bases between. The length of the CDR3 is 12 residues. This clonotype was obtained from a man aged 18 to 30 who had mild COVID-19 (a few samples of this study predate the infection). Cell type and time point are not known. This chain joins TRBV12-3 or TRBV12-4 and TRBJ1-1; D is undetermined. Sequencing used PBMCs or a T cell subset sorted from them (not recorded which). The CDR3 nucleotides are TGTGCCAGCAGCCGGGGGAACACTGAAGCTTTCTTT. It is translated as CASSRGNTEAFF.